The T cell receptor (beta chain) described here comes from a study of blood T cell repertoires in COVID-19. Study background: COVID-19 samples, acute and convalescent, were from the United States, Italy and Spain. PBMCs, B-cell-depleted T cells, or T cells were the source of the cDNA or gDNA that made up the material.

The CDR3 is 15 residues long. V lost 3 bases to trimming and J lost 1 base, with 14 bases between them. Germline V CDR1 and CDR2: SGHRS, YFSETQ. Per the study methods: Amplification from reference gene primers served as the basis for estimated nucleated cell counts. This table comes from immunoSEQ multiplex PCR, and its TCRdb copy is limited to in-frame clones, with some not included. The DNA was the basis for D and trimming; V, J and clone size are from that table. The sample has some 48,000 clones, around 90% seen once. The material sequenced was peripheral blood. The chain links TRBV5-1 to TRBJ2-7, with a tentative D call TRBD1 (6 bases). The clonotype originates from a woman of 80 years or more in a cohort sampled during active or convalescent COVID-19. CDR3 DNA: TGCGCCAGCAGCTCGCCAGGGGCAGGGTCCTACGAGCAGTACTTC. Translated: CASSSPGAGSYEQYF.